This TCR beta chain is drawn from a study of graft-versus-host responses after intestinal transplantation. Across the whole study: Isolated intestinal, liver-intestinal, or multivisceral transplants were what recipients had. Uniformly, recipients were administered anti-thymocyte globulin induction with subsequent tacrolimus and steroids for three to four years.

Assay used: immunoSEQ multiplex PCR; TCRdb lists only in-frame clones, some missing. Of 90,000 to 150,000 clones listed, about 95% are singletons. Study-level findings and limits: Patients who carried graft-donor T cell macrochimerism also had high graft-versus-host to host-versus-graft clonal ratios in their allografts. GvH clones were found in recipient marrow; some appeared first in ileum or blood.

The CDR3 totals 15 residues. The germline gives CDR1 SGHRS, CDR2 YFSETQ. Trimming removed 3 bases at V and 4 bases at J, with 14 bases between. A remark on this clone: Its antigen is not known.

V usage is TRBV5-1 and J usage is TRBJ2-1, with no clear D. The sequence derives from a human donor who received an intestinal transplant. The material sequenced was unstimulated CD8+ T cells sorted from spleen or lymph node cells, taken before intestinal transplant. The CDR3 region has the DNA TGCGCCAGCAGCTGGGCTCAGGCAACTTACAATGAGCAGTTCTTC. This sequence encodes CASSWAQATYNEQFF.